This T cell receptor (beta chain) was obtained from a study of metastatic and nonmetastatic thyroid tumors. Study summary: A comparison of repertoires was made across blood and tumor or nodule tissue from malignant and benign thyroid patients. The study, taken as a whole, reports: Benign nodules reportedly had significantly lower TCR beta diversity than malignant thyroid tumors in blood and tumor.

This clone was detected only a few times. The antigen is unknown. Every patient underwent thyroid surgery untreated. Trimming stripped 7 bases from V and 0 bases from J, with 7 bases between. CDR1 is MNHEY, CDR2 SVGEGT, per germline. The CDR3 has 13 residues. Under the authors' procedure: Built for papillary thyroid cancer, a distant-metastasis classifier drew on CDR3 differences across clinicopathological groups. TCRdb ran MiXCR on the PCR reads. Here the V and J calls rest on TCRdb's processing, not on the authors' analysis. The table lists about 9,500 clones, 29% of them singletons. Material for sequencing was tumor tissue. The sequence was collected from a female donor with papillary thyroid cancer or a benign thyroid nodule (not recorded which). Some clones in this sample may be carry-over from other donors' samples. The J gene is TRBJ1-5, the V gene TRBV6-2 or TRBV6-3; no reliable D call. This CDR3 reads CASIPTSNQPQHF. CDR3 DNA sequence: TGTGCCAGCATCCCGACTAGCAATCAGCCCCAGCATTTT.